The 26 T cell receptor beta chains listed next were all sequenced from one sample in a study of cytomegalovirus exposure and HLA in healthy donors. The PCR employed 60 Vbeta primers together with 13 Jbeta primers. Method: immunoSEQ multiplex PCR; TCRdb's copy keeps in-frame clones and lacks some. The data hold under 250,000 clones, with 82% observed a single time. Sequencing input: PBMCs. These TCRs come from a man aged 35-49 years in good health and CMV-seropositive.

This clone was detected only a few times. The rearrangement uses TRBV6-1 and TRBJ1-1; D might be TRBD1 (6 bases). V lost 5 bases, J lost 10 bases, and 11 bases lay in between. CDR3 length equals 11 residues. From germline, CDR1 is MNHNS and CDR2 SASEGT. CDR3 DNA sequence: TGTGCCAGCAGTACAACAGGGTTAGCTTTCTTT. Protein: CASSTTGLAFF.

This rearrangement joins TRBV18 to TRBJ1-1, with D maybe TRBD1 (6 bases). V was pared by 2 bases and J by 0 bases, with 7 bases between. This CDR3 spans 14 amino acids. Per the germline V gene, CDR1 is KGHSH and CDR2 is LQKENI. The DNA for the CDR3 is TGTGCCAGCTCACCAGAGGGGGTGAACACTGAAGCTTTCTTT. Its protein product is CASSPEGVNTEAFF.

This chain links TRBV6-5 with TRBJ1-5; 7 bases align to TRBD1. Per germline, CDR1 MNHEY and CDR2 SVGAGI. V was clipped by 5 bases and J by 7 bases; unmatched bases: 5. This CDR3 has 13 amino acids. The CDR3 nucleotides read TGTGCCAGCAGTAGACAGGGCGGACAGCCCCAGCATTTT. Amino acid sequence: CASSRQGGQPQHF.

This clone showed up just once. V usage is TRBV9 and J usage is TRBJ2-2; 8 bases fit TRBD2. CDR3 length: 17 residues. Germline V gives CDR1 SGDLS, CDR2 YYNGEE. J was trimmed by 5 bases and V by 0 bases; bases with no gene match: 9. The CDR3 DNA reads TGTGCCAGCAGCGTAGCGGGAGGGGCTAAAAGAACCGGGGAGCTGTTTTTT. As protein: CASSVAGGAKRTGELFF.

V gene TRBV4-1 combines with J gene TRBJ1-2; D is unresolved. The CDR3 sequence is 16 residues long. V was cut by 0 bases and J by 8 bases, with 19 bases left in between. In germline, CDR1 is MGHRA, CDR2 YSYEKL. The CDR3 coding sequence is TGCGCCAGCAGCCAAGATGTTACAGCATTTCAATCAGGCTACACCTTC. This sequence encodes CASSQDVTAFQSGYTF.

V is TRBV6-5 and J is TRBJ2-1; TRBD1 matches at 9 bases. The ends lost 2 bases at V and 5 bases at J; junction bases unmatched: 7. This CDR3 has 16 amino acids. CDR1 is MNHEY and CDR2 is SVGAGI in the germline V gene. This CDR3 reads CASSYDRDRVDNEQFF. The CDR3 DNA reads TGTGCCAGCAGTTACGACCGGGACAGGGTAGACAATGAGCAGTTCTTC.

The CDR3 DNA reads TGTGCCAGCAGTCGACACAGGGGGCTAAGTGAAAAACTGTTTTTT. This translates into CASSRHRGLSEKLFF. The V gene is TRBV6-5, the J gene TRBJ1-4; 9 bases line up with TRBD1. This CDR3 contains 15 residues. The V gene end was trimmed by 5 bases and the J gene end by 7 bases; junction bases not matched to a gene: 8. The V gene's germline CDR1 is MNHEY and CDR2 SVGAGI.

The V call is TRBV2, the J call TRBJ2-5; D perhaps matches TRBD1 (5 bases). Trimming removed 3 bases at V and 5 bases at J, with 10 bases between. CDR3 length: 13 amino acids. Germline V lookup: CDR1 SNHLY, CDR2 FYNNEI. CDR3: CASSDSNRETQYF. For the CDR3, the DNA is TGTGCCAGCAGTGACTCAAACAGGGAGACCCAGTACTTC.

The chain uses TRBV5-6 and TRBJ2-2; 7 bases fit TRBD2. The germline V gene has CDR1 SGHDT and CDR2 YYEEEE. The CDR3 consists of 16 residues. The V gene end was trimmed by 6 bases and the J gene end by 3 bases; junction bases not matched to a gene: 11. Here the CDR3 DNA reads TGTGCCAGCACCTGGTCGGGGAGGGGAGACACCGGGGAGCTGTTTTTT. It codes for CASTWSGRGDTGELFF.

The V gene is TRBV19, the J gene TRBJ1-2; 8 nucleotides align to TRBD1. The length of the CDR3 is 13 residues. Losses at the gene ends were 10 bases for V and 6 bases for J; bases not matched to a gene: 10. Germline lookup yields CDR1 LNHDA and CDR2 SQIVND (reference sequence). The chain's CDR3 is CANANNRGDGYTF. The CDR3 nucleotides read TGTGCCAATGCAAACAACAGGGGGGATGGCTACACCTTC.

The chain couples TRBV19 to TRBJ2-7; 8 bases match TRBD1. This CDR3 is 14 amino acids long. J gave up 4 bases and V 7 bases, and 9 bases lay outside the gene matches. The germline V gene encodes CDR1 LNHDA and CDR2 SQIVND (reference sequence). The CDR3 DNA reads as TGTGCCAGTATGCCGACAGGGGAAAAATACGAGCAGTACTTC. Encoded protein: CASMPTGEKYEQYF.

J is TRBJ2-1 and V is TRBV5-6; D not resolved. This CDR3 region has 17 residues. V gave up 1 base and J gave up 0 bases, with 14 bases separating them. Germline assignment: CDR1 SGHDT and CDR2 YYEEEE. The CDR3 nucleotides are TGTGCCAGCAGCTTGTCCGCTGACTGGAGCTCCTACAATGAGCAGTTCTTC. It encodes CASSLSADWSSYNEQFF.

The chain links TRBV4-1 to TRBJ1-1; D is possibly TRBD1 (5 bases). Germline V gene sequence: CDR1 MGHRA, CDR2 YSYEKL. This CDR3 contains 15 residues. Trimming shortened V by 3 bases and J by 0 bases, and 11 bases separated the two germline ends. CDR3 sequence (DNA): TGCGCCAGCAGCCATACAGGCGTCATGAACACTGAAGCTTTCTTT. Its translation: CASSHTGVMNTEAFF.

This clone was detected only a few times. This CDR3 reads CASSPRAGGREEKLFF. The CDR3, as DNA: TGCGCCAGCAGCCCGCGGGCAGGGGGTAGAGAAGAAAAACTGTTTTTT. The chain combines TRBV5-1 with TRBJ1-4; TRBD1 agrees at 7 bases. The germline CDR1 and CDR2 sequences are SGHRS and YFSETQ. The CDR3 is made up of 16 amino acids. After removal of 4 bases from V and 8 bases from J, the junction contained 14 bases not matched to a gene.

This clone was observed a handful of times. The chain carries TRBV27 and TRBJ2-7; TRBD1 matches at 10 bases. The germline CDR1 and CDR2 sequences are MNHEY and SMNVEV (reference sequence). V lost 7 bases, J lost 3 bases, and 9 bases stayed unmatched. The CDR3 loop spans 15 amino acids. The CDR3 here is CASTGETGGHYEQYF. CDR3 coding DNA: TGTGCCAGCACTGGGGAGACAGGGGGCCACTACGAGCAGTACTTC.

This clone was counted a few times. V is TRBV9 and J is TRBJ2-5; maybe TRBD1 (5 bases). CDR1 SGDLS and CDR2 YYNGEE come from the germline V gene. The CDR3 is 14 amino acids. Trimming removed 3 bases from V and 2 bases from J, with 11 bases in between. The CDR3 is CASSATSGQETQYF. CDR3 sequence (DNA): TGTGCCAGCAGCGCCACGTCAGGGCAAGAGACCCAGTACTTC.

The chain couples TRBV7-2 to TRBJ2-2; 7 nucleotides agree with TRBD1. The CDR3 extends over 15 amino acids. Per germline, CDR1 SGHTA and CDR2 FQGNSA. Trimming removed 3 bases from V and 3 bases from J; junction bases left unmatched: 4. The CDR3 coding sequence is TGTGCCAGCAGCTTTGACAGGGCTGACACCGGGGAGCTGTTTTTT. Protein product: CASSFDRADTGELFF.

The rearrangement joins TRBV27 to TRBJ1-5; 10 nucleotides match TRBD1. CDR1 is MNHEY, CDR2 SMNVEV, per germline (reference sequence). The V gene end was trimmed by 6 bases and the J gene end by 4 bases; junction bases not matched to a gene: 6. The CDR3 runs 15 residues. The CDR3, as DNA: TGTGCCAGCAGGGGGGACAGGGGCGCAAATCAGCCCCAGCATTTT. Protein: CASRGDRGANQPQHF.

J is TRBJ1-5 and V is TRBV5-6, with a possible D match to TRBD1 (5 bases). Trimming pared 2 bases from V and 6 bases from J, leaving 12 bases between. CDR3 size: 14 residues. Germline CDR1 reads SGHDT; CDR2 reads YYEEEE. The CDR3 DNA reads TGTGCCAGCAGCTTTCAGGAGGGGAGTCAGCCCCAGCATTTT. Amino acid sequence: CASSFQEGSQPQHF.

The rearrangement links TRBV15 to TRBJ2-1, with 12 bases identical to TRBD2. This CDR3 is 17 amino acids long. V dropped 0 bases and J dropped 2; count of bases not matched to a gene: 2. Germline V lookup: CDR1 LNHNV, CDR2 YYDKDF (reference sequence). The CDR3 nucleotides read TGTGCCACCAGCAGAGATGGACTAGCGGGACCCTACAATGAGCAGTTCTTC. Translation gives CATSRDGLAGPYNEQFF.

The chain has TRBV9 and TRBJ2-3; no firm D call. The CDR3 is 13 amino acids. V gave up 4 bases and J gave up 0 bases, with 6 bases separating them. Germline assignment: CDR1 SGDLS and CDR2 YYNGEE. The CDR3 region is CASSITSTDTQYF. The CDR3 DNA reads as TGTGCCAGCAGCATAACTAGCACAGATACGCAGTATTTT. The full variable domain, rest sourced from reference TRBV9 and TRBJ2-3, is DSGVTQTPKHLITATGQRVTLRCSPRSGDLSVYWYQQSLDQGLQFLIQYYNGEERAKGNILERFSAQQFPDLHSELNLSSLELGDSALYFCASSITSTDTQYFGPGTRLTVL.

The rearrangement uses TRBV29-1 and TRBJ2-7, with 9 bases lining up with TRBD2. The CDR3 consists of 16 residues. V shed 1 base and J 0 bases; nucleotides not matched to a gene: 7. Looked up from germline, CDR1 is SQVTM and CDR2 is ANQGSEA. CDR3 amino acids: CSVEGGASGISYEQYF. CDR3 coding DNA: TGCAGCGTTGAAGGGGGGGCTAGCGGGATCTCCTACGAGCAGTACTTC.

The chain couples TRBV5-1 to TRBJ2-2, with D possibly TRBD1 on 6 matching bases. Germline V gives CDR1 SGHRS, CDR2 YFSETQ. The CDR3 extends over 11 amino acids. The V end lost 9 bases, the J end lost 6 bases, and 9 bases lay between the germline ends. DNA of the CDR3: TGCGCCACAGGGGACGCCGGGGAGCTGTTTTTT. It codes for CATGDAGELFF.

Remarks on this clone: Other nucleotide sequences in the sample specify the same CDR3. V is TRBV6-6 and J is TRBJ2-7, with D possibly TRBD2 on 6 matching bases. There are 15 residues in the CDR3. The germline CDR1 and CDR2 sequences are MNHNY and SVGAGI (reference sequence). The V end was cut by 0 bases, the J end by 0 bases, with 9 bases between. The CDR3 sequence: CASSYSGTGSYEQYF. In DNA, the CDR3 is TGTGCCAGCAGTTACTCCGGGACTGGCTCCTACGAGCAGTACTTC.

The chain combines TRBV19 with TRBJ1-2; 7 positions agree with TRBD1. The V segment lost 8 bases and the J segment 4 bases; nucleotides outside the gene matches: 10. The CDR3 is 14 amino acids. Per germline, CDR1 LNHDA and CDR2 SQIVND (reference sequence). The CDR3 is CASLGAWTGYGYTF. CDR3 sequence (DNA): TGTGCCAGTTTGGGGGCATGGACAGGCTATGGCTACACCTTC. The complete variable domain, with remaining parts taken from reference TRBV19 and TRBJ1-2, reads DGGITQSPKYLFRKEGQNVTLSCEQNLNHDAMYWYRQDPGQGLRLIYYSQIVNDFQKGDIAEGYSVSREKKESFPLTVTSAQKNPTAFYLCASLGAWTGYGYTFGSGTRLTVV.

The gene calls are TRBV19 and TRBJ1-4, with TRBD1 matching over 7 bases. CDR3 size: 15 residues. Per germline, CDR1 LNHDA and CDR2 SQIVND (reference sequence). Trimming at V came to 4 bases and at J to 3 bases, leaving 5 bases not matched to a gene. In nucleotides, the CDR3 is TGTGCCAGTAGTAAAGGGGGCCCACCTAATGAAAAACTGTTTTTT. Translated: CASSKGGPPNEKLFF.